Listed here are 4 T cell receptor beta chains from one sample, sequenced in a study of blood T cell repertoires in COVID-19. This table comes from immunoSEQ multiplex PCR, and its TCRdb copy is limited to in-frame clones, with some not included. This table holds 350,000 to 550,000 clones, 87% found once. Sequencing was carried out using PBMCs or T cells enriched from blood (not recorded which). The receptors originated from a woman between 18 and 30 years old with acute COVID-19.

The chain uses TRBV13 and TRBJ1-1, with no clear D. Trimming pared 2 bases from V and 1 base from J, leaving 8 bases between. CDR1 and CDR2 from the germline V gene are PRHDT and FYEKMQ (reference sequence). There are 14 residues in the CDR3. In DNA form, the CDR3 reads TGTGCCAGCAGCTTAAGCGTTAAGAACACTGAAGCTTTCTTT. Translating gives CASSLSVKNTEAFF.

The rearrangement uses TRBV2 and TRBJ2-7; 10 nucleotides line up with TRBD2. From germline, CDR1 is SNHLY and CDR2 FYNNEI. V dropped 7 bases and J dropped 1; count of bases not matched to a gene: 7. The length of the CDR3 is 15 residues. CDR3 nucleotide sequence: TGTGCCAGCACAGAACTAGCGGGGCGATCCTACGAGCAGTACTTC. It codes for CASTELAGRSYEQYF.

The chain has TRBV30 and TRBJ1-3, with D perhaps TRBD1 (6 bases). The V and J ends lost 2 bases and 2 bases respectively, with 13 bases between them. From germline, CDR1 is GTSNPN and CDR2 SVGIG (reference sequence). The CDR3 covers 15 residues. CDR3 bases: TGTGCCTGGAGTCCCGGACAGTCTACTGGAAACACCATATATTTT. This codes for CAWSPGQSTGNTIYF.

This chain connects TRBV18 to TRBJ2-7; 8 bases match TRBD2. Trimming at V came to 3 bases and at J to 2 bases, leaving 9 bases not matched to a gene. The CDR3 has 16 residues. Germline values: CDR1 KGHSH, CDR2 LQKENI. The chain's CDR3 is CASSPPSAGGAYEQYF. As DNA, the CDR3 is TGTGCCAGCTCACCCCCCTCGGCGGGAGGCGCCTACGAGCAGTACTTC.